These 21 T cell receptor beta chains were all obtained from the same sample, sequenced in a study of graft-versus-host responses after intestinal transplantation. Their specific antigens are unknown. TCRdb keeps only in-frame clones here, not all; method: immunoSEQ multiplex PCR. The sample lists 84,000 or so clones; roughly 92% were seen once. This specimen was unstimulated CD4+ T cells sorted from spleen or lymph node cells, taken before intestinal transplant. These receptors originate from a human donor who received an intestinal transplant.

The chain links TRBV5-1 to TRBJ2-1, with a tentative D call TRBD1 (5 bases). The CDR3 consists of 14 residues. Per germline, CDR1 SGHRS and CDR2 YFSETQ. V was shortened by 0 bases and J by 7 bases, with 11 bases between the two germline ends. The CDR3 protein is CASSLEAGLNEQFF. CDR3 bases: TGCGCCAGCAGCTTGGAGGCAGGGCTAAATGAGCAGTTCTTC.

The chain recombines TRBV29-1 with TRBJ2-1, with D possibly matching TRBD1 (6 bases). Looked up from germline, CDR1 is SQVTM and CDR2 is ANQGSEA. V was pared by 8 bases and J by 4 bases, with 27 bases between. The CDR3 is 17 amino acids. The CDR3, as DNA: TGCAGCCTTCATCCTAGGGGGAATCTCACCAGATACAATGAGCAGTTCTTC. It encodes CSLHPRGNLTRYNEQFF.

The genes are TRBV6-5 and TRBJ2-5; tentatively, D is TRBD1 (6 bases). The CDR3 has 14 amino acids. V gave up 6 bases and J gave up 1 base, with 12 bases separating them. Germline-derived CDR1 and CDR2 are MNHEY and SVGAGI. The CDR3 nucleotides read TGTGCCAGCAGCTCACAGGGCAGCCAAGAGACCCAGTACTTC. It is translated as CASSSQGSQETQYF.

This clone was counted once. The chain uses TRBV6-6 and TRBJ1-2; D is ambiguous. Trimming cost V 0 bases and J 3 bases, with 11 bases left between them. The CDR3 contains 15 residues. CDR1 and CDR2 (germline): MNHNY, SVGAGI (reference sequence). The CDR3 reads CASSYSMAGDYGYTF. CDR3 nucleotides: TGTGCCAGCAGTTACTCGATGGCGGGAGACTATGGCTACACCTTC.

This clone was seen once. The junction and the germline gene differ at one end; a read error may be behind it. The chain employs TRBV2 and TRBJ2-2, with 11 bases fitting TRBD2. The CDR3 length is 18 residues. Per the germline V gene, CDR1 is SNHLY and CDR2 is FYNNEI. CDR3 residues: CASSPDPLSGRDTGELLF. For the CDR3, the DNA is TGTGCCAGCAGCCCGGACCCCCTTAGCGGGAGGGACACCGGGGAGCTGCTTTTT. Complete variable domain (other parts from reference TRBV2 and TRBJ2-2): EPEVTQTPSHQVTQMGQEVILRCVPISNHLYFYWYRQILGQKVEFLVSFYNNEISEKSEIFDDQFSVERPDGSNFTLKIRSTKLEDSAMYFCASSPDPLSGRDTGELLFGEGSRLTVL.

This rearrangement joins TRBV9 to TRBJ2-1; no reliable D call. The CDR3 totals 14 residues. CDR1 is SGDLS, CDR2 YYNGEE, per germline. V was shortened by 0 bases and J by 7 bases, with 11 bases between the two germline ends. CDR3 region: CASSVVPSINEQFF. CDR3 bases: TGTGCCAGCAGCGTAGTGCCTAGTATAAATGAGCAGTTCTTC.

The chain couples TRBV19 to TRBJ1-1; D remains unclear. V was clipped by 3 bases and J by 2 bases, with 7 bases between them. CDR1 is LNHDA, CDR2 SQIVND, per germline (reference sequence). This CDR3 region has 13 residues. CDR3 DNA sequence: TGTGCCAGTAGTATGGTCCCTAACACTGAAGCTTTCTTT. It translates to CASSMVPNTEAFF.

Only one count was recorded for this clone. The chain's CDR3 is CASSYLPSGTYNEQFF. The CDR3 DNA reads as TGTGCCAGCAGTTACTTACCTAGCGGGACTTACAATGAGCAGTTCTTC. The chain carries TRBV6-5 and TRBJ2-1; 9 positions match TRBD2. J was trimmed by 4 bases and V by 1 base; bases with no gene match: 5. This CDR3 comprises 16 residues. The germline gives CDR1 MNHEY, CDR2 SVGAGI.

This sequence joins TRBV5-1 and TRBJ2-2, with a possible D match to TRBD1 (5 bases). The V gene's germline CDR1 is SGHRS and CDR2 YFSETQ. With 4 bases removed from V and 5 bases from J, the gap between germline ends came to 15 bases. CDR3 size: 15 residues. CDR3 sequence (DNA): TGCGCCAGCAGCGACCAGGGTTTAGGAACCGGGGAGCTGTTTTTT. It yields the protein CASSDQGLGTGELFF. The variable domain in full, completed from reference TRBV5-1 and TRBJ2-2, reads KAGVTQTPRYLIKTRGQQVTLSCSPISGHRSVSWYQQTPGQGLQFLFEYFSETQRNKGNFPGRFSGRQFSNSRSEMNVSTLELGDSALYLCASSDQGLGTGELFFGEGSRLTVL.

The CDR3 sequence is CASSPNGPIGGWETQYF. CDR3 coding DNA: TGCGCCAGCAGCCCCAACGGACCTATCGGGGGATGGGAGACCCAGTACTTC. The rearrangement joins TRBV5-1 to TRBJ2-5; TRBD2 might be the D (6 bases). CDR1 is SGHRS and CDR2 is YFSETQ in the germline V gene. The CDR3 length is 17 residues. V lost 4 bases, J lost 5 bases, and 24 bases lay in between. Full variable domain (missing parts from reference TRBV5-1 and TRBJ2-5): KAGVTQTPRYLIKTRGQQVTLSCSPISGHRSVSWYQQTPGQGLQFLFEYFSETQRNKGNFPGRFSGRQFSNSRSEMNVSTLELGDSALYLCASSPNGPIGGWETQYFGPGTRLLVL.

The CDR3 reads CASGSGRVNQPQHF. The CDR3 DNA reads as TGTGCCAGCGGGTCAGGGAGGGTCAATCAGCCCCAGCATTTT. The V gene is TRBV2, the J gene TRBJ1-5; D might be TRBD1 (5 bases). CDR1 and CDR2 (germline): SNHLY, FYNNEI. Trimming left V 8 bases short and J 3 bases short, with 14 bases between. The CDR3 extends over 14 amino acids.

The chain links TRBV11-2 to TRBJ2-7, with TRBD1 matching 10 bases. CDR3 length equals 14 residues. V shed 1 base and J 7 bases; nucleotides not matched to a gene: 4. Germline V gene data show CDR1 as SGHAT and CDR2 as FQNNGV. This chain's CDR3 is CASSLARDRGEQYF. CDR3 DNA sequence: TGTGCCAGCAGCTTAGCCCGGGACAGGGGTGAGCAGTACTTC. The whole variable domain, filled in from reference TRBV11-2 and TRBJ2-7, reads EAGVAQSPRYKIIEKRQSVAFWCNPISGHATLYWYQQILGQGPKLLIQFQNNGVVDDSQLPKDRFSAERLKGVDSTLKIQPAKLEDSAVYLCASSLARDRGEQYFGPGTRLTVT.

The V and J genes are TRBV4-2 and TRBJ2-6, with unresolved D. The CDR3 has 15 residues. V was pared by 1 base and J by 0 bases, with 4 bases between. Germline V CDR1 and CDR2: LGHNA, YNFKEQ. The CDR3 loop reads CASSQGGSGANVLTF. DNA of the CDR3: TGTGCCAGCAGCCAAGGGGGCTCTGGGGCCAACGTCCTGACTTTC.

A single count supports this clone. The V and J genes are TRBV4-1 and TRBJ2-1; 7 bases map to TRBD2. CDR3 length: 17 amino acids. Per the germline V gene, CDR1 is MGHRA and CDR2 is YSYEKL. The trim removed 1 base at V and 2 bases at J, leaving 8 bases unmatched. This CDR3 is CASSQGIGGRPYNEQFF. CDR3 DNA: TGCGCCAGCAGCCAAGGAATCGGCGGGAGACCCTACAATGAGCAGTTCTTC.

V is TRBV2 and J is TRBJ2-1; D remains unclear. V was pared by 3 bases and J by 2 bases, with 14 bases between. Per germline, CDR1 SNHLY and CDR2 FYNNEI. CDR3 size: 16 residues. CDR3 sequence reads: CASSEAEELTYNEQFF. The DNA of the CDR3 is TGTGCCAGCAGTGAGGCAGAAGAGCTAACCTACAATGAGCAGTTCTTC.

This rearrangement joins TRBV5-5 to TRBJ2-7, with a tentative D call TRBD2 (6 bases). Trimming cost V 4 bases and J 5 bases, with 13 bases left between them. Germline-derived CDR1 and CDR2 are SGHKS and YYEKEE (reference sequence). CDR3 length: 13 amino acids. The CDR3 sequence: CASSLWPGDEQYF. The CDR3 coding sequence is TGTGCCAGCAGCCTCTGGCCGGGGGACGAGCAGTACTTC.

This clone was detected only once. V gene TRBV6-1 combines with J gene TRBJ2-7, with 8 bases matching TRBD1. This CDR3 is built from 14 residues. Losses at the gene ends were 7 bases for V and 3 bases for J; bases not matched to a gene: 8. Germline assignment: CDR1 MNHNS and CDR2 SASEGT. The CDR3 DNA follows: TGTGCCAGCACCGTCGACAGGGGACTCTACGAGCAGTACTTC. Its protein product is CASTVDRGLYEQYF.

This chain links TRBV29-1 with TRBJ1-2; D perhaps matches TRBD1 (6 bases). Germline loops: CDR1 SQVTM, CDR2 ANQGSEA. This CDR3 comprises 14 residues. V was shortened by 2 bases and J by 4 bases, with 14 bases between the two germline ends. CDR3 DNA sequence: TGCAGCGTTGAAACCCTCCAGGGGATCTATGGCTACACCTTC. It yields the protein CSVETLQGIYGYTF.

The J gene is TRBJ2-7, the V gene TRBV15, with a tentative D call TRBD1 (5 bases). CDR1 and CDR2 from the germline V gene are LNHNV and YYDKDF (reference sequence). The length of the CDR3 is 13 residues. V gave up 0 bases and J gave up 4 bases, with 7 bases separating them. CDR3 protein: CATSRDRQYEQYF. CDR3 bases: TGTGCCACCAGCAGAGATCGACAGTACGAGCAGTACTTC.

The chain recombines TRBV19 with TRBJ2-5; D is perhaps TRBD1 or TRBD2 (6 bases each). Trimming took 3 bases from V and 4 from J, leaving 12 bases between them. Germline V gene data show CDR1 as LNHDA and CDR2 as SQIVND (reference sequence). CDR3 length equals 14 residues. DNA for the CDR3: TGTGCCAGTAGTATGCTCGGGGGCAGAGAGACCCAGTACTTC. Its translation: CASSMLGGRETQYF.

V is TRBV5-4 and J is TRBJ2-2; unclear D gene. V shed 2 bases and J shed 3 bases, with 5 bases lying between them. This CDR3 region has 13 residues. Germline V gene lookup returns CDR1 SGHNT and CDR2 YYREEE (reference sequence). The CDR3 DNA reads TGTGCCAGCAGCTTTGAGGACACCGGGGAGCTGTTTTTT. This sequence encodes CASSFEDTGELFF.